This T cell receptor beta chain is from a study of blood T cell repertoires in COVID-19. Study-wide context: The analysed material was cDNA or gDNA that came from T cells, B-cell-depleted T cells, or PBMCs.

Per the original methods: It was from reference gene primer amplification that nucleated cell counts were estimated. Data came from immunoSEQ multiplex PCR; TCRdb stores just in-frame clones and leaves some out. D and trimming come from the DNA, and the V and J calls and clone size come from that table. Of nearly 250,000 clones in the sample, roughly 88% were seen once. Seattle researchers signed up patients amid active infection and tracked them longitudinally. The CDR3 length is 16 residues. Unmatched junction bases numbered 7, after V lost 5 bases and J lost 0 bases. The germline gives CDR1 SGHTA, CDR2 FQGNSA.

The chain employs TRBV7-2 and TRBJ1-3; 7 bases match TRBD1. The sequence was obtained from a woman aged 80 or over with COVID-19, enrolled during active disease. Source material: peripheral blood. CDR3: CASSLGQVVSGNTIYF. CDR3 in DNA: TGTGCCAGCAGCCTTGGACAGGTCGTCTCTGGAAACACCATATATTTT.